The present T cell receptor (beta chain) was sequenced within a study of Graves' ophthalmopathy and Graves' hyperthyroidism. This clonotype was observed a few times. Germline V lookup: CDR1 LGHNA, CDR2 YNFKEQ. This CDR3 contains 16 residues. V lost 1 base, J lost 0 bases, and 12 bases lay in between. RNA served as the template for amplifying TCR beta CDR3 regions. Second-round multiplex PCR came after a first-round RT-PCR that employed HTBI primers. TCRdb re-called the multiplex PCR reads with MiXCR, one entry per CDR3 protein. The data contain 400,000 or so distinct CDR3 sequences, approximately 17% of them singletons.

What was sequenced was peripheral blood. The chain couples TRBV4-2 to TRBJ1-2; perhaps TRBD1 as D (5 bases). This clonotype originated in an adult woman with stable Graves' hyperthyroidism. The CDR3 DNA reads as TGTGCCAGCAGCCAAGGACTTCGGGGGTCTAACTATGGCTACACCTTC. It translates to CASSQGLRGSNYGYTF.